The present TCR beta chain was sequenced within a study of early T cells in non-severe SARS-CoV-2 infection. Each CDR3 protein is one row after TCRdb ran MiXCR on the 5' RACE reads. The sample comprises tens of thousands of distinct CDR3 sequences, over 10% of which are singletons, and 4% to 6% rests with the top ten. In its sample, this clonotype was seen a few times. No antigen is known for it. Study-level findings and limits: VDJdb matching, biased toward anti-spike CD8 responses, missed private and CD4 specificities.

The V segment lost 3 bases and the J segment 6 bases; nucleotides outside the gene matches: 12. This CDR3 has 18 residues. The germline CDR1 and CDR2 sequences are MNHEY and SMNVEV (reference sequence). Material for sequencing was whole blood. This clonotype was sampled from an adult who was a healthcare worker with PCR-confirmed SARS-CoV-2 infection or an uninfected control (not recorded which). The chain employs TRBV27 and TRBJ2-2; TRBD1 matches at 11 bases. DNA of the CDR3: TGTGCCAGCAGTTTTCTGCATCGGACAGGGGGCGATTCCGGGGAGCTGTTTTTT. This sequence encodes CASSFLHRTGGDSGELFF.